This T cell receptor (beta chain) was observed in a study of blood T cell repertoires in COVID-19. Study-wide context: Material from acute and convalescent COVID-19 was sourced from the United States, Italy and Spain. Nucleic acid was either cDNA or gDNA, and it came from T cells, B-cell-depleted T cells, or PBMCs.

Germline V gene data show CDR1 as SGHDT and CDR2 as YYEEEE. Unmatched junction bases numbered 10, after V lost 4 bases and J lost 6 bases. This CDR3 comprises 14 residues. Original processing methods: Amplifying reference gene primers gave estimates of nucleated cell counts. TCRdb's table, derived via immunoSEQ multiplex PCR, lists solely in-frame clones and lacks some. D and trimming come from the DNA, and the V and J calls and clone size come from that table. The sample shows 95,000 to 120,000 clones, 70% to 90% of them seen only once. Sequenced material: peripheral blood. The gene calls are TRBV5-6 and TRBJ2-7, with 7 bases matching TRBD1. This sequence originates from a man aged 35 to 55 with acute or convalescent COVID-19. In DNA, the CDR3 is TGTGCCAGCAGCGTGACAGGGACGGAGTCCGAGCAGTACTTC. It is translated as CASSVTGTESEQYF.